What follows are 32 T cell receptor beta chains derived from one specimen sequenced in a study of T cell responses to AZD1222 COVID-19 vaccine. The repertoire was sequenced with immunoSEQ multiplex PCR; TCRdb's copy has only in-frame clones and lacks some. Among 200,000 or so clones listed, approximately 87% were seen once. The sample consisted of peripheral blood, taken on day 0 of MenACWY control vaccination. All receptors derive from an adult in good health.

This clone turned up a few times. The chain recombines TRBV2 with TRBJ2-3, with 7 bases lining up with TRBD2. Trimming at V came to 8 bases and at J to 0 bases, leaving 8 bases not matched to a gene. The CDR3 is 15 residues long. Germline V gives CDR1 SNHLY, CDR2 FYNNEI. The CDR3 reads CASLFASGSTDTQYF. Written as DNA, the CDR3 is TGTGCCAGCCTCTTCGCTAGCGGAAGCACAGATACGCAGTATTTT. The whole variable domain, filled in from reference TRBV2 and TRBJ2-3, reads EPEVTQTPSHQVTQMGQEVILRCVPISNHLYFYWYRQILGQKVEFLVSFYNNEISEKSEIFDDQFSVERPDGSNFTLKIRSTKLEDSAMYFCASLFASGSTDTQYFGPGTRLTVL.

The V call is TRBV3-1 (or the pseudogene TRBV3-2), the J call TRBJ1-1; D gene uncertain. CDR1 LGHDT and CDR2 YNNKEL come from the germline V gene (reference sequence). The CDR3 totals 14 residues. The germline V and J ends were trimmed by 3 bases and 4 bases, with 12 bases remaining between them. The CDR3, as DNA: TGTGCCAGCAGCCAGAACAGTCGGGCCACTGAAGCTTTCTTT. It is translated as CASSQNSRATEAFF.

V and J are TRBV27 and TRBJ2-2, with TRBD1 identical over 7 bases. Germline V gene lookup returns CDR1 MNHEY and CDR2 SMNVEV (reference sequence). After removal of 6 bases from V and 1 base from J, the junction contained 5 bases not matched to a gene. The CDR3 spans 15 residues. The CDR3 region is CASSLDRVNTGELFF. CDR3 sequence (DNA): TGTGCCAGCAGCCTCGACAGGGTGAACACCGGGGAGCTGTTTTTT.

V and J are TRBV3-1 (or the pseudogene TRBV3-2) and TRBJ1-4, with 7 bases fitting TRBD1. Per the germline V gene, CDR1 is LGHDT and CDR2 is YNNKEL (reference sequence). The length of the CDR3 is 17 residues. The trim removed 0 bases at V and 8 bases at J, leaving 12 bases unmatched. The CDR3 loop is CASSQDLIGGQGEKLFF. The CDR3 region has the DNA TGTGCCAGCAGCCAAGACCTCATAGGGGGCCAGGGGGAAAAACTGTTTTTT.

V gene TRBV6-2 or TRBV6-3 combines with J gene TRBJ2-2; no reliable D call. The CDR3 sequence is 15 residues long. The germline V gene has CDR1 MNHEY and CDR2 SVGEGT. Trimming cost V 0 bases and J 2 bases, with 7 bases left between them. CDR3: CASSYSPDNTGELFF. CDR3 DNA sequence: TGTGCCAGCAGTTACTCGCCGGATAACACCGGGGAGCTGTTTTTT.

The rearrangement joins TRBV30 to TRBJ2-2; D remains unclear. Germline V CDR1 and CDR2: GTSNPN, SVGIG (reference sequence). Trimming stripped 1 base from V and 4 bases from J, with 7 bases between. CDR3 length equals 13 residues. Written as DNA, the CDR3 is TGTGCCTGGAGTGAGGTGACCACCGGGGAGCTGTTTTTT. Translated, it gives CAWSEVTTGELFF.

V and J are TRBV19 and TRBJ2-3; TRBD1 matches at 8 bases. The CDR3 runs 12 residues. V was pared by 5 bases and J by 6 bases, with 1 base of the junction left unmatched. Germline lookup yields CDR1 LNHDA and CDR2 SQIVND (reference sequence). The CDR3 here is CASSGTGDTQYF. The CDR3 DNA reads TGTGCCAGTAGTGGGACAGGCGATACGCAGTATTTT. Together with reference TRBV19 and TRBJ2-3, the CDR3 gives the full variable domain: DGGITQSPKYLFRKEGQNVTLSCEQNLNHDAMYWYRQDPGQGLRLIYYSQIVNDFQKGDIAEGYSVSREKKESFPLTVTSAQKNPTAFYLCASSGTGDTQYFGPGTRLTVL.

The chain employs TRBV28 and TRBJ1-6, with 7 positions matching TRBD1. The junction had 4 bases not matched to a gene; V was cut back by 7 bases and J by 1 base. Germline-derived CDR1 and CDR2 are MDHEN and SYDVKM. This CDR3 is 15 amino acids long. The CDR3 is CASTMTGSYNSPLHF. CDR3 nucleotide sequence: TGTGCCAGCACCATGACAGGGTCCTATAATTCACCCCTCCACTTT.

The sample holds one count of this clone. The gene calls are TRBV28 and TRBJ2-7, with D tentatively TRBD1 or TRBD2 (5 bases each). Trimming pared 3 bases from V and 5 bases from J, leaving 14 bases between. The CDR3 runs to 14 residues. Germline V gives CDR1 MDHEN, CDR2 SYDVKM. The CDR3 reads CASSFFRGTDEQYF. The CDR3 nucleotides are TGTGCCAGCAGTTTTTTTAGAGGGACCGACGAGCAGTACTTC. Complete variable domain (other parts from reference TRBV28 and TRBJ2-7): DVKVTQSSRYLVKRTGEKVFLECVQDMDHENMFWYRQDPGLGLRLIYFSYDVKMKEKGDIPEGYSVSREKKERFSLILESASTNQTSMYLCASSFFRGTDEQYFGPGTRLTVT.

The CDR3 here is CASSQDRGGTEAFF. In nucleotides, the CDR3 is TGCGCCAGCAGCCAAGACCGGGGGGGCACTGAAGCTTTCTTT. J is TRBJ1-1 and V is TRBV4-3, with D maybe TRBD1 (5 bases). CDR1 is LGHNA, CDR2 YSLEER, per germline. The CDR3 contains 14 residues. V lost 0 bases and J lost 4, with 9 bases in between.

The CDR3 coding sequence is TGTGCCAGCAGCTTAGCCGCGTTCTACACCTTC. As protein: CASSLAAFYTF. This chain uses TRBV7-9 with TRBJ1-2, with no clear D. The CDR3 covers 11 residues. CDR1 and CDR2 from the germline V gene are SEHNR and FQNEAQ (reference sequence). The germline V and J ends were trimmed by 0 bases and 10 bases, with 6 bases remaining between them.

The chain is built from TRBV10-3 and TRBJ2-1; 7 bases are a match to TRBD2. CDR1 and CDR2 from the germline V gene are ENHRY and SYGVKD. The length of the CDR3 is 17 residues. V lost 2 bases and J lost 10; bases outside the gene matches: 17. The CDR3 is CAISETLLGGRGTEQFF. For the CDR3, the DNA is TGTGCCATCAGTGAGACCTTACTAGGCGGGAGAGGGACGGAGCAGTTCTTC.

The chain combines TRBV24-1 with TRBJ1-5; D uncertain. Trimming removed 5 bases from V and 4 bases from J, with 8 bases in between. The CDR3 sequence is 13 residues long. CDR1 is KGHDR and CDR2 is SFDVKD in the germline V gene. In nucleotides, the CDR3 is TGTGCCACCAGTGGGGCGGTGAATCAGCCCCAGCATTTT. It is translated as CATSGAVNQPQHF.

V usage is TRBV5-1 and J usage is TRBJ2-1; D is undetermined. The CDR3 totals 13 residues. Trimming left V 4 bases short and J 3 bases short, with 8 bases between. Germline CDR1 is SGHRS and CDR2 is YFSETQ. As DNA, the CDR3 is TGCGCCAGCAGCGGAAGGAACTACAATGAGCAGTTCTTC. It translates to CASSGRNYNEQFF.

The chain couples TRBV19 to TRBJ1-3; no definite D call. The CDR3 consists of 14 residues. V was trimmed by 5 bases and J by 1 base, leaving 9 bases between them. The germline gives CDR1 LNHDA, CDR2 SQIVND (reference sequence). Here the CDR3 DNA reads TGTGCCAGTAGTTTTTACGGATCTGGAAACACCATATATTTT. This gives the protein CASSFYGSGNTIYF.

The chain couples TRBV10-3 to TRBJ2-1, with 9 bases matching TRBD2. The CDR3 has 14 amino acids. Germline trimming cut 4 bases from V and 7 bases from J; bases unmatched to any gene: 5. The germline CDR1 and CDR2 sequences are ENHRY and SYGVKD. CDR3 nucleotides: TGTGCCATCAGTGGTAGCGGGGGAATTAATGAGCAGTTCTTC. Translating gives CAISGSGGINEQFF.

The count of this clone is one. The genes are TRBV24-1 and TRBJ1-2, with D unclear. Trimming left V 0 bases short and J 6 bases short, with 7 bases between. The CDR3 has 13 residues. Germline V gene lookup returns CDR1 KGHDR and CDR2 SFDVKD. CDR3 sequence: CATSDLTQHGYTF. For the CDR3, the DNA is TGTGCCACCAGTGATTTGACCCAACATGGCTACACCTTC.

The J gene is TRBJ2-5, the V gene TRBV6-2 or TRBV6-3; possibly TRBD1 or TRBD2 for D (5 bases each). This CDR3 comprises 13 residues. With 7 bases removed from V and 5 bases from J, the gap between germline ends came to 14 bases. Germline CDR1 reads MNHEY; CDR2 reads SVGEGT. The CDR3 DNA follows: TGTGCCAGCACCCCAGGGACGCGGGAGACCCAGTACTTC. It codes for CASTPGTRETQYF.

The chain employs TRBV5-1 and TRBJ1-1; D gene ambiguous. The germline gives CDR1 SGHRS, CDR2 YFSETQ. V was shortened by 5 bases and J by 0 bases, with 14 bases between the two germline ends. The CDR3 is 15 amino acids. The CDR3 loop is CASSSNVGLNTEAFF. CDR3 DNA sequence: TGCGCCAGCAGTTCTAATGTGGGCCTGAACACTGAAGCTTTCTTT.

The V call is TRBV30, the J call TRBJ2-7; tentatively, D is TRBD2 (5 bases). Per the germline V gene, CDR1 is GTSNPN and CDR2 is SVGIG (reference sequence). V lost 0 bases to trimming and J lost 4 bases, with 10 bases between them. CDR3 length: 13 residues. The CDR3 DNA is TGTGCCTGGAGTGTACGCGGGCTGTACGAGCAGTACTTC. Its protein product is CAWSVRGLYEQYF.

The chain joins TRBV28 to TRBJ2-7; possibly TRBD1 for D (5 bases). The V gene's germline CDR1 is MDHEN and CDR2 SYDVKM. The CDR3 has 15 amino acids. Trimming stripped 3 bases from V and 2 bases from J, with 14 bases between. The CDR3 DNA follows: TGTGCCAGCAGTTTTGGGGCAGTCCTCCCCTACGAGCAGTACTTC. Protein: CASSFGAVLPYEQYF.

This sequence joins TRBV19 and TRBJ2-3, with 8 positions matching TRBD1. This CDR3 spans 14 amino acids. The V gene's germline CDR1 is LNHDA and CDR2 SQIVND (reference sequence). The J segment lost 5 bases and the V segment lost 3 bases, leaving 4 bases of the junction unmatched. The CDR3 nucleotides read TGTGCCAGTAGTATGGCGACAGGGGAAGATACGCAGTATTTT. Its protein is CASSMATGEDTQYF.

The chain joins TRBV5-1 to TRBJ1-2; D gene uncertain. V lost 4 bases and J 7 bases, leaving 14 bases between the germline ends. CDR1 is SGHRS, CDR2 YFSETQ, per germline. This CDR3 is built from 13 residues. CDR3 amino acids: CASSEAGWVGYTF. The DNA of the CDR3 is TGCGCCAGCAGCGAGGCGGGTTGGGTTGGCTACACCTTC.

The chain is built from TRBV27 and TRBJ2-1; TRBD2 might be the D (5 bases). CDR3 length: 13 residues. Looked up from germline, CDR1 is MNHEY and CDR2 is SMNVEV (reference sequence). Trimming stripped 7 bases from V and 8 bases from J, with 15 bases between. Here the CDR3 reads CASTGGSRYEQFF. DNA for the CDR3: TGTGCCAGCACTGGCGGGTCTAGGTATGAGCAGTTCTTC.

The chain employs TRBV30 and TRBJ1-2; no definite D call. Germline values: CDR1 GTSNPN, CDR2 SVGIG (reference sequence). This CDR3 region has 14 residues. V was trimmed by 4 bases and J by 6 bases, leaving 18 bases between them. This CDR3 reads CAWKIAPGGNGYTF. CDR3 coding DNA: TGTGCCTGGAAGATAGCCCCTGGTGGCAATGGCTACACCTTC.

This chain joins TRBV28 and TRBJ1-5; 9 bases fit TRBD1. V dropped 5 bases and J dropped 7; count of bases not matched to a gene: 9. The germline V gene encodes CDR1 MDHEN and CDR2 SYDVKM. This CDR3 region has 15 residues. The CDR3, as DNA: TGTGCCAGCAGTCGAAGGACAGGGGTTGTGCAGCCCCAGCATTTT. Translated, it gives CASSRRTGVVQPQHF.

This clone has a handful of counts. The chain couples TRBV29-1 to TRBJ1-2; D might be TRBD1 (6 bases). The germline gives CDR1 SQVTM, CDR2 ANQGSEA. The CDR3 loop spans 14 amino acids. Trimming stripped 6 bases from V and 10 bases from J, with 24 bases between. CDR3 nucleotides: TGCAGCGTGGGGGGCTTGGAAGGCTATGTGTTCTACACCTTC. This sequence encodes CSVGGLEGYVFYTF.

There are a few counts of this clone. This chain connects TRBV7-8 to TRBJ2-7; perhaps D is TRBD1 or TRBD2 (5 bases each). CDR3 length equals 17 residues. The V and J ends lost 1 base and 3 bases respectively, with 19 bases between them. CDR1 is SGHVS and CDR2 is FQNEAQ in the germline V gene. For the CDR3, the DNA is TGTGCCAGCAGCTTAGGGGGCCCGGGATTTTCATACTACGAGCAGTACTTC. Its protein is CASSLGGPGFSYYEQYF.

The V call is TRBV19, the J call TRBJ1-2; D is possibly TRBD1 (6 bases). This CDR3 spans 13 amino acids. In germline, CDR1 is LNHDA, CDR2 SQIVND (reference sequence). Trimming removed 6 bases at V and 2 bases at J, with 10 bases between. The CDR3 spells CASRNRENYGYTF. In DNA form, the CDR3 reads TGTGCCAGTAGAAACAGGGAGAACTATGGCTACACCTTC.

This CDR3 reads CASSFSGPAGELFF. In nucleotides, the CDR3 is TGTGCCAGCAGCTTTAGCGGACCGGCCGGGGAGCTGTTTTTT. This rearrangement joins TRBV7-9 to TRBJ2-2; a weak D match, TRBD2 (6 bases). The length of the CDR3 is 14 residues. V lost 3 bases to trimming and J lost 6 bases, with 11 bases between them. CDR1 is SEHNR and CDR2 is FQNEAQ in the germline V gene (reference sequence).

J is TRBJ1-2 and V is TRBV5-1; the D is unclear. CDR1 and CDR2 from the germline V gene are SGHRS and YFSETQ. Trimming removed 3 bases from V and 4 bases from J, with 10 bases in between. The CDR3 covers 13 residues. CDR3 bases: TGCGCCAGCAGCTCAGAGTTACGCTATGGCTACACCTTC. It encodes CASSSELRYGYTF.

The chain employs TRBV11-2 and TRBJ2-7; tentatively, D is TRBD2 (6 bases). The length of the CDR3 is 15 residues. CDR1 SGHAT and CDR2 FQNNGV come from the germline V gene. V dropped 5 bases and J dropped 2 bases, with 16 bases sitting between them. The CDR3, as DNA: TGTGCCAGCAGCCTCCGCGGCGGGGTGACCTACGAGCAGTACTTC. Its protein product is CASSLRGGVTYEQYF.